The 6 T cell receptor beta chains in this list originate from one sample, sequenced in a study of identical twins. Via MiXCR, TCRdb re-called the 5' RACE reads, giving one row per CDR3 protein. The table records 1.5 million to 2 million distinct CDR3 sequences, about 32% of them present only once. Sequencing was done on a sample of cord blood. These receptors originate from a newborn girl in good health.

The V and J genes are TRBV27 and TRBJ1-4; TRBD1 might be the D (5 bases). The CDR3 covers 14 residues. CDR1 is MNHEY and CDR2 is SMNVEV in the germline V gene (reference sequence). The germline V and J ends were trimmed by 8 bases and 5 bases, with 15 bases remaining between them. CDR3 amino acids: CASGMRGGNEKLFF. The CDR3 bases are TGTGCCAGCGGTATGAGGGGAGGGAATGAAAAACTGTTTTTT.

The chain combines TRBV4-2 with TRBJ2-3; a weak D match, TRBD2 (6 bases). Germline V gives CDR1 LGHNA, CDR2 YNFKEQ. The ends were cut back, 1 base at V and 1 base at J, with 15 bases in the middle. This CDR3 has 17 amino acids. CDR3 region: CASSQVWGGARTDTQYF. The CDR3, as DNA: TGTGCCAGCAGCCAAGTATGGGGCGGGGCGCGCACAGATACGCAGTATTTT.

The J gene is TRBJ2-3, the V gene TRBV7-8, with TRBD2 matching over 7 bases. CDR1 and CDR2 (germline): SGHVS, FQNEAQ. V gave up 2 bases and J gave up 0 bases; unmatched junction bases: 2. This CDR3 spans 15 amino acids. CDR3 DNA sequence: TGTGCCAGCAGCTTACGGGACTACAGCACAGATACGCAGTATTTT. It codes for CASSLRDYSTDTQYF.

This chain connects TRBV24-1 to TRBJ2-7, with D maybe TRBD1 (8 bases). V gave up 3 bases and J gave up 10 bases, with 18 bases separating them. Germline CDR1 KGHDR, CDR2 SFDVKD. CDR3 length: 14 residues. CDR3 sequence reads: CATSDNGQGGGQYF. In nucleotides, the CDR3 is TGTGCCACCAGTGATAACGGACAGGGCGGGGGACAGTACTTC.

The V call is TRBV21-1, the J call TRBJ2-3; the table calls TRBD1, which could not be checked here. TRBV21-1 is a pseudogene locus. The CDR3 contains 18 residues. Here the CDR3 reads CASSKAPPTCSSTDTQYF. CDR3 in DNA: TGTGCCAGCAGCAAGGCCCCCCCGACATGTTCTAGCACAGATACGCAGTATTTT.

For the CDR3, the DNA is TGTGCCAGCAGCCAATTCCTGACGGGAGGGCACTCGGATGAGCAGTTCTTC. This sequence encodes CASSQFLTGGHSDEQFF. V is TRBV4-2 and J is TRBJ2-1; 8 nucleotides agree with TRBD2. Unmatched junction bases numbered 14, after V lost 2 bases and J lost 8 bases. The CDR3 has 17 amino acids. Germline assignment: CDR1 LGHNA and CDR2 YNFKEQ.